The 17 T cell receptor beta chains below come from one sample, sequenced in a study of cytomegalovirus exposure and HLA in healthy donors. The study ran its PCR with 60 Vbeta and 13 Jbeta primers. Only in-frame clones appear in the TCRdb table, and some are missing; sequencing was by immunoSEQ multiplex PCR. The sample yields about 150,000 clones, approximately 75% seen once. Sequencing was performed on PBMCs. Source of these receptors: a man in his late teens or twenties in good health and CMV-seronegative.

The J gene is TRBJ1-3, the V gene TRBV25-1; tentatively, D is TRBD1 (5 bases). CDR1 MGHDK and CDR2 SYGVNS come from the germline V gene. The V and J ends lost 2 bases and 4 bases respectively, with 6 bases between them. This CDR3 spans 13 amino acids. This CDR3 is CASSEPGGNTIYF. As DNA, the CDR3 is TGTGCCAGCAGTGAACCAGGGGGAAACACCATATATTTT. The variable domain in full, with the rest retrieved from reference TRBV25-1 and TRBJ1-3, is EADIYQTPRYLVIGTGKKITLECSQTMGHDKMYWYQQDPGMELHLIHYSYGVNSTEKGDLSSESTVSRIRTEHFPLTLESARPSHTSQYLCASSEPGGNTIYFGEGSWLTVV.

This chain joins TRBV2 and TRBJ1-1; a possible D gene is TRBD1 (6 bases). There are 15 residues in the CDR3. Germline lookup yields CDR1 SNHLY and CDR2 FYNNEI. Trimming cost V 5 bases and J 3 bases, with 16 bases left between them. The CDR3 loop is CASSPSVWGHTEAFF. CDR3 DNA: TGTGCCAGCAGTCCGTCGGTGTGGGGGCACACTGAAGCTTTCTTT.

The J gene is TRBJ2-1, the V gene TRBV11-1, with 11 bases matching TRBD1. V lost 2 bases to trimming and J lost 7 bases; unmatched junction nucleotides: 10. This CDR3 is 17 amino acids long. CDR1 is SGHAT, CDR2 FQDESV, per germline (reference sequence). The CDR3 nucleotides read TGTGCCAGCAGCTTATTTATAGGACAGGGGGCGCAGAATGAGCAGTTCTTC. Translated, it gives CASSLFIGQGAQNEQFF.

The rearrangement joins TRBV5-1 to TRBJ2-3, with 9 positions matching TRBD2. V shed 4 bases and J 2 bases; nucleotides not matched to a gene: 5. Germline lookup yields CDR1 SGHRS and CDR2 YFSETQ. This CDR3 contains 15 residues. The CDR3 DNA reads as TGCGCCAGCAGCGGATTAGCGGGGGCCACAGATACGCAGTATTTT. Translation gives CASSGLAGATDTQYF.

The chain employs TRBV19 and TRBJ1-6; 7 bases agree with TRBD1. The length of the CDR3 is 14 residues. V was pared by 7 bases and J by 6 bases, with 6 bases of the junction left unmatched. CDR1 and CDR2 (germline): LNHDA, SQIVND (reference sequence). In DNA form, the CDR3 reads TGTGCCAGTACCACCGGGACAGCTAATTCACCCCTCCACTTT. This encodes CASTTGTANSPLHF.

The V and J genes are TRBV10-2 and TRBJ1-2; D perhaps matches TRBD1 (6 bases). This CDR3 is built from 18 residues. The germline gives CDR1 WSHSY, CDR2 SAAADI. Trimming took off 4 bases at V and 6 bases at J, with 27 bases between the two ends. The CDR3 bases are TGCGCCAGCAGTGGGCGGACAGTGGGGGCTTATAGCAGCGATGGCTACACCTTC. It is translated as CASSGRTVGAYSSDGYTF.

This clone was found once. The chain has TRBV6-1 and TRBJ2-7, with 7 bases identical to TRBD1. The germline V gene encodes CDR1 MNHNS and CDR2 SASEGT. CDR3 length: 14 amino acids. V shed 1 base and J 3 bases; nucleotides not matched to a gene: 3. The CDR3 loop reads CASSEDRGSYEQYV. The CDR3 nucleotides are TGTGCCAGCAGTGAAGACAGGGGAAGCTACGAGCAGTACGTC.

This chain uses TRBV6-1 with TRBJ2-3; D gene ambiguous. Trimming left V 11 bases short and J 4 bases short, with 10 bases between. CDR1 is MNHNS and CDR2 is SASEGT in the germline V gene. The CDR3 is 11 residues long. The CDR3 DNA follows: TGTGCCTGCGGCATCTCAGATACGCAGTATTTT. Protein sequence: CACGISDTQYF.

The chain uses TRBV5-1 and TRBJ1-1; weak D call: TRBD1 (6 bases). This CDR3 has 17 amino acids. Germline CDR1 and CDR2: SGHRS and YFSETQ. Trimming removed 4 bases at V and 4 bases at J, with 23 bases between. The CDR3 here is CASSESTLRGGFTEAFF. The CDR3 DNA sequence: TGCGCCAGCAGCGAATCTACCCTCAGGGGAGGGTTCACTGAAGCTTTCTTT. Variable domain in full (rest from reference TRBV5-1 and TRBJ1-1): KAGVTQTPRYLIKTRGQQVTLSCSPISGHRSVSWYQQTPGQGLQFLFEYFSETQRNKGNFPGRFSGRQFSNSRSEMNVSTLELGDSALYLCASSESTLRGGFTEAFFGQGTRLTVV.

This chain links TRBV30 with TRBJ2-7, with TRBD1 matching over 8 bases. Trimming removed 0 bases from V and 6 bases from J; junction bases left unmatched: 4. The CDR3 runs 13 residues. Germline assignment: CDR1 GTSNPN and CDR2 SVGIG (reference sequence). The DNA of the CDR3 is TGTGCCTGGAGTGTTGCCAGGGGGCGCGAGCAGTACTTC. It yields the protein CAWSVARGREQYF.

The gene calls are TRBV7-9 and TRBJ1-1; a possible D gene is TRBD1 (5 bases). The V gene lost 4 bases and the J gene lost 4 bases, with 16 bases spanning the gap. The germline V gene encodes CDR1 SEHNR and CDR2 FQNEAQ (reference sequence). This CDR3 region has 15 residues. The DNA of the CDR3 is TGTGCCAGCAGCTCCCAGGATACCGGGGGCACTGAAGCTTTCTTT. Amino acids: CASSSQDTGGTEAFF. Complete variable domain (other parts from reference TRBV7-9 and TRBJ1-1): DTGVSQNPRHKITKRGQNVTFRCDPISEHNRLYWYRQTLGQGPEFLTYFQNEAQLEKSRLLSDRFSAERPKGSFSTLEIQRTEQGDSAMYLCASSSQDTGGTEAFFGQGTRLTVV.

The chain combines TRBV28 with TRBJ1-2; 12 nucleotides agree with TRBD1. The CDR3 extends over 15 amino acids. Germline V gives CDR1 MDHEN, CDR2 SYDVKM. Trimming cost V 2 bases and J 7 bases; bases outside gene matches: 5. CDR3 in DNA: TGTGCCAGCAGTTTAATGGGACAGGGGGCTGGTGGCTACACCTTC. Translating it yields CASSLMGQGAGGYTF.

The chain carries TRBV5-1 and TRBJ2-3, with D hard to call. In germline, CDR1 is SGHRS, CDR2 YFSETQ. This CDR3 spans 13 amino acids. Trimming took off 0 bases at V and 6 bases at J, with 8 bases between the two ends. The CDR3 protein is CASSLVLFDTQYF. The CDR3 bases are TGCGCCAGCAGCTTGGTTCTCTTCGATACGCAGTATTTT.

This clone was seen a handful of times. The CDR3, as DNA: TGTGCCAGCAGCCCCCATAGGGTCAAAGGGGGCCTTGGCTACACCTTC. The encoded protein is CASSPHRVKGGLGYTF. The rearrangement links TRBV11-3 to TRBJ1-2, with 7 bases that match TRBD1. Germline V gene lookup returns CDR1 SGHNT and CDR2 YENEEA. V was clipped by 5 bases and J by 7 bases; unmatched bases: 16. The CDR3 length is 16 residues.

The V call is TRBV28, the J call TRBJ1-5; TRBD1 matches at 9 bases. The length of the CDR3 is 16 residues. J gave up 3 bases and V 5 bases, and 8 bases lay outside the gene matches. Germline CDR1 MDHEN, CDR2 SYDVKM. The CDR3 sequence: CASSSPGTGNNQPQHF. The CDR3 DNA follows: TGTGCCAGCAGTAGCCCCGGGACAGGGAACAATCAGCCCCAGCATTTT.

This clone has just a few counts. V is TRBV7-8 and J is TRBJ1-3; D not resolved. From germline, CDR1 is SGHVS and CDR2 FQNEAQ. The CDR3 has 19 amino acids. V was cut by 3 bases and J by 0 bases, with 21 bases left in between. The CDR3: CASSFSNIGSYFSGNTIYF. The CDR3 DNA is TGTGCCAGCAGCTTTAGCAATATTGGCTCTTACTTCTCTGGAAACACCATATATTTT. Full variable domain (remainder filled in from reference TRBV7-8 and TRBJ1-3): GAGVSQSPRYKVAKRGQDVALRCDPISGHVSLFWYQQALGQGPEFLTYFQNEAQLDKSGLPSDRFFAERPEGSVSTLKIQRTQQEDSAVYLCASSFSNIGSYFSGNTIYFGEGSWLTVV.

This chain connects TRBV9 to TRBJ2-1; weak D call: TRBD2 (7 bases). CDR1 is SGDLS and CDR2 is YYNGEE in the germline V gene. This CDR3 has 17 amino acids. Trimming took off 0 bases at V and 4 bases at J, with 17 bases between the two ends. This CDR3 is CASSVERGGARYNEQFF. DNA of the CDR3: TGTGCCAGCAGCGTAGAGAGAGGGGGGGCTCGGTACAATGAGCAGTTCTTC.